This T cell receptor (beta chain) came from a study of CD8+ T cells in alopecia areata. Overall study context: Severity was scored as percentage of affected scalp area in treated patients.

This clone turned up a few times. As yet, its antigen is unknown. Investigators isolated RNA and reverse transcribed it into cDNA to act as the sequencing template. Produced via immunoSEQ multiplex PCR; TCRdb's table is partial and in-frame only. The sample contains about 180,000 clones, about 51% of which appear only once. The treatment: oral pan-JAK inhibitor, 5-10 mg twice daily. Study-level results: The study found tofacitinib significantly decreased scalp clonality and expanded CD8+ clones among the top 100. Under tofacitinib, numerous expanded lesional clonotypes remained detectable in scalp and blood.

Sequenced here: CD8+ T cells sorted from blood, sampled at week 52, from a patient treated with tofacitinib. The sequence derives from a human donor with alopecia areata.

The CDR3 is CASSPHLSGGLQETQYF. Here the CDR3 DNA reads TGTGCCAGCAGCCCACACCTTAGCGGGGGCCTCCAAGAGACCCAGTACTTC. J is TRBJ2-5 and V is TRBV7-8; TRBD2 agrees at 9 bases. V lost 5 bases, J lost 1 base, and 11 bases stayed unmatched. CDR3 size: 17 residues. The germline CDR1 and CDR2 sequences are SGHVS and FQNEAQ.